Sequencing of this T cell receptor beta chain was carried out in a study of long-term antiretroviral therapy in people with HIV. Study outcomes and limitations: Pre-ART clonal expansions dominated every time point's repertoire.

In regard to this clone: The target antigen is unknown.

Survey-level resolution applied to immunoSEQ assay v3.0. Profiled with immunoSEQ multiplex PCR; TCRdb holds only in-frame clones, not every one. The top ten clones hold about 12% of a sample with about 16,000 clones, roughly 88% of them seen once. The TCR comes from a man in his fifties with HIV. The starting material was unsorted PBMCs, obtained 0.7 years before starting antiretroviral therapy.

The chain's CDR3 is CASSFFPGQRLETQYF. CDR3 bases: TGCGCCAGCAGCTTTTTCCCGGGCCAGAGATTGGAGACCCAGTACTTC. This rearrangement joins TRBV5-1 to TRBJ2-5; D gene ambiguous. V gave up 2 bases and J gave up 5 bases, with 19 bases separating them. The CDR3 sequence is 16 residues long. In germline, CDR1 is SGHRS, CDR2 YFSETQ.